Below, 5 T cell receptor beta chains from the same sample are listed, as sequenced in a study of blood T cell repertoires in COVID-19. Repertoires were generated with immunoSEQ multiplex PCR, while TCRdb's copy carries only in-frame clones and drops some. The table includes under 250,000 clones, around 80% detected once. Sequencing used peripheral blood. These receptors were obtained from a man in his forties with active or convalescent COVID-19.

The V gene is TRBV21-1, the J gene TRBJ2-5; the D call of TRBD1 is as the table states it, not checked on the DNA. TRBV21-1 is classified as a pseudogene. The CDR3 is 17 amino acids. The CDR3 region is CASSKASRQGAWETQYF. In DNA, the CDR3 is TGTGCCAGCAGCAAAGCGAGTCGACAGGGGGCGTGGGAGACCCAGTACTTC.

The chain is built from TRBV30 and TRBJ1-1; perhaps TRBD1 as D (5 bases). The germline V gene has CDR1 GTSNPN and CDR2 SVGIG (reference sequence). The CDR3 contains 11 residues. Trimming took off 5 bases at V and 8 bases at J, with 12 bases between the two ends. The CDR3 loop is CAWSENREAFF. DNA for the CDR3: TGTGCCTGGTCCGAAAACAGGGAAGCTTTCTTT.

The chain recombines TRBV5-1 with TRBJ2-6, with D possibly being TRBD2 (6 bases). The CDR3 runs 14 residues. Deletions cut 4 bases from V and 4 bases from J, with 9 bases between. Germline CDR1 SGHRS, CDR2 YFSETQ. CDR3 sequence: CASSRGEGANVLTF. The CDR3 DNA reads as TGCGCCAGCAGCCGCGGGGAAGGGGCCAACGTCCTGACTTTC.

The chain is built from TRBV6-5 and TRBJ2-1; 7 bases are shared with TRBD2. The CDR3 loop spans 15 amino acids. Losses at the gene ends were 6 bases for V and 6 bases for J; bases not matched to a gene: 11. The germline V gene has CDR1 MNHEY and CDR2 SVGAGI. The CDR3, as DNA: TGTGCCAGCAGCCCGGGACTACCACACTTCAATGAGCAGTTCTTC. It yields the protein CASSPGLPHFNEQFF.

This clone was picked up one time. This chain uses TRBV5-1 with TRBJ1-4; 9 positions agree with TRBD1. The V and J ends lost 0 bases and 5 bases, in that order; junction bases with no gene match: 2. The germline CDR1 and CDR2 sequences are SGHRS and YFSETQ. The CDR3 contains 15 residues. CDR3 sequence reads: CASSLGGQGNEKLFF. CDR3 sequence (DNA): TGCGCCAGCAGCTTGGGGGGACAGGGCAATGAAAAACTGTTTTTT.